The clone carrying this T cell receptor (beta chain) has only one observation. The CDR3 has 18 amino acids. V lost 0 bases, J lost 5 bases, and 16 bases stayed unmatched. In germline, CDR1 is SGHTS, CDR2 YDEGEE. Cohort assignment relied on participant-reported clinical history. Each recovered donor of Cohort 3 presented with two negative PCRs, clearance, or symptom resolution. The data were obtained in a study of blood T cell repertoires in COVID-19. Data came from immunoSEQ multiplex PCR; TCRdb stores just in-frame clones and leaves some out. Of 200,000 to 250,000 clones in the sample, about 85% were seen once.

The TCR comes from a man aged 30 to 39 who had recovered from COVID-19. The chain combines TRBV5-8 with TRBJ2-5; 7 bases are a match to TRBD2. Sequenced input: PBMCs or T cells enriched from blood (not recorded which). CDR3 bases: TGTGCCAGCAGCTTGGTGGGAACTAGCGTGAATATTGGGGAGACCCAGTACTTC. Its translation is CASSLVGTSVNIGETQYF.